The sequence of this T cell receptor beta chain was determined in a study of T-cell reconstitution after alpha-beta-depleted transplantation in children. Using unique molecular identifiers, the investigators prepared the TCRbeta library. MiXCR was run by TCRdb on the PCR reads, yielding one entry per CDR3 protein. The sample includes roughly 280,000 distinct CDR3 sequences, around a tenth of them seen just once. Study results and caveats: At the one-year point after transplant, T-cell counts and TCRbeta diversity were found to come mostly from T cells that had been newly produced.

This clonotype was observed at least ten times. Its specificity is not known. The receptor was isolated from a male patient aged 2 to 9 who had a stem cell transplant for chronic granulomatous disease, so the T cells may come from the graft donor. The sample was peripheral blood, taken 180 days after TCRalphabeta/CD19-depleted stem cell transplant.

CDR3 nucleotide sequence: TGCAGCGTTGGGGGACCGGACTCTGGGGCCAACGTCCTGACTTTC. It translates to CSVGGPDSGANVLTF. The gene calls are TRBV29-1 and TRBJ2-6, with D possibly called TRBD1 or TRBD2 (5 bases each). This CDR3 has 15 residues. In germline, CDR1 is SQVTM, CDR2 ANQGSEA. V lost 4 bases and J 0 bases, leaving 10 bases between the germline ends.